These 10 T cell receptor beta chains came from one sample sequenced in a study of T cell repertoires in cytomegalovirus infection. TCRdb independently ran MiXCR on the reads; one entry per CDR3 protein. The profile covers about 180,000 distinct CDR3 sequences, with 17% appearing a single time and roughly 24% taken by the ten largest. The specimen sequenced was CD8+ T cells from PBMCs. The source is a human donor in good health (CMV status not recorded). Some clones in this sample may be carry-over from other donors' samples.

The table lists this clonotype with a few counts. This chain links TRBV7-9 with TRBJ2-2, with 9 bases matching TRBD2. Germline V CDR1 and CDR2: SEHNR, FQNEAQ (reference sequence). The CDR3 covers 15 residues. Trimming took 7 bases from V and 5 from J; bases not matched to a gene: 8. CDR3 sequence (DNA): TGTGCCAGCACCTTTAGCGGGGGCCTGACCGGGGAGCTGTTTTTT. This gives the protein CASTFSGGLTGELFF.

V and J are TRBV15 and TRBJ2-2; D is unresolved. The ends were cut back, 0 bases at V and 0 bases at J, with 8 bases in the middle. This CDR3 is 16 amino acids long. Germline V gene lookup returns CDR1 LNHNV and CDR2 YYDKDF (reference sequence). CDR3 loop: CATSRDGSSNTGELFF. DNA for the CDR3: TGTGCCACCAGCAGAGATGGGTCTTCGAACACCGGGGAGCTGTTTTTT.

CDR3 nucleotide sequence: TGTGCCAGCAGCTTTTCCCCTAGCTCCACTGAAGCTTTCTTT. Encoded protein: CASSFSPSSTEAFF. V gene TRBV7-2 combines with J gene TRBJ1-1, with unresolved D. Trimming removed 3 bases at V and 4 bases at J, with 12 bases between. The CDR3 runs to 14 residues. Looked up from germline, CDR1 is SGHTA and CDR2 is FQGNSA.

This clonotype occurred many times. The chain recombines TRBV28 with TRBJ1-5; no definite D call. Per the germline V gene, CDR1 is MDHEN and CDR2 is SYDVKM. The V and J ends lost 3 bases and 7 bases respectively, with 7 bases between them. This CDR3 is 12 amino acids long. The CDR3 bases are TGTGCCAGCAGTTTCCCCATCCAGCCCCAGCATTTT. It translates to CASSFPIQPQHF.

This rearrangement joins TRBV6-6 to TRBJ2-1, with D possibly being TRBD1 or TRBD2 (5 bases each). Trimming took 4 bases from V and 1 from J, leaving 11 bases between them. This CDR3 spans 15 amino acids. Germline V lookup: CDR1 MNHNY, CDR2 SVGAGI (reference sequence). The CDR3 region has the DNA TGTGCCAGCAGTTCAGGGAGATATTCCTACAATGAGCAGTTCTTC. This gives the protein CASSSGRYSYNEQFF.

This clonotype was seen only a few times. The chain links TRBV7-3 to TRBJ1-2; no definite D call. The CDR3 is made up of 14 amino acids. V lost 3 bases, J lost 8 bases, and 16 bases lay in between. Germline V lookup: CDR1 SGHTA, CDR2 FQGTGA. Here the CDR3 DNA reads TGTGCCAGCAGCTTTGATATCGCGGGCTCGGGCTACACCTTC. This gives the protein CASSFDIAGSGYTF.

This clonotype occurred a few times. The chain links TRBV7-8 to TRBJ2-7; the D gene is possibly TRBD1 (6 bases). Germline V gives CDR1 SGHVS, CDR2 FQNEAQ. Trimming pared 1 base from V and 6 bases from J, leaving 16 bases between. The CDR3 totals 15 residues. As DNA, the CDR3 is TGTGCCAGCAGCTTAGAGGGACAAACGCCGGCCGAGCAGTACTTC. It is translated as CASSLEGQTPAEQYF.

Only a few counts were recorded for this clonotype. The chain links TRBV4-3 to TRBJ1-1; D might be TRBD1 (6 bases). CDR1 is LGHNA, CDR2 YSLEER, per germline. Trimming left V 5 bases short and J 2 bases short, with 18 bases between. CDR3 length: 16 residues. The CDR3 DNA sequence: TGCGCCAGCAGCAACAAGCCCAGGGGCTACAACACTGAAGCTTTCTTT. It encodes CASSNKPRGYNTEAFF.

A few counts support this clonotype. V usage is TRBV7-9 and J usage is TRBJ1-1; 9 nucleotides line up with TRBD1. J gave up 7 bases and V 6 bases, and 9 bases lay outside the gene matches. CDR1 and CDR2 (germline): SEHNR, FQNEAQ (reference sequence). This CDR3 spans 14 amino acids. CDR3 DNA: TGTGCCAGCAGAGTACAAACAGGGGGCTATGAAGCTTTCTTT. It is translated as CASRVQTGGYEAFF. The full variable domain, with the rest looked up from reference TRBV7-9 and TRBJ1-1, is DTGVSQNPRHKITKRGQNVTFRCDPISEHNRLYWYRQTLGQGPEFLTYFQNEAQLEKSRLLSDRFSAERPKGSFSTLEIQRTEQGDSAMYLCASRVQTGGYEAFFGQGTRLTVV.

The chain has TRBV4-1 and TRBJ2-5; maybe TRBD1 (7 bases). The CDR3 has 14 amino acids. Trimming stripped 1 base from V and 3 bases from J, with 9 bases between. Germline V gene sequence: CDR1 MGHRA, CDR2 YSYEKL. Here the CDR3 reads CASSQVRGEETQYF. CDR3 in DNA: TGCGCCAGCAGCCAAGTCAGGGGGGAAGAGACCCAGTACTTC.